One and the same sample provided the 5 T cell receptor beta chains below, sequenced in a study of T cells in localized non-small cell lung cancer. Profiled with immunoSEQ multiplex PCR; TCRdb holds only in-frame clones, not every one. Of about 1,700 clones in the sample, approximately 39% were seen once. The sample consisted of normal lung tissue next to the tumor, taken before any cancer treatment. Receptor source: a female donor aged 60 or older with stage II squamous cell lung carcinoma.

This clone was found a few times. This rearrangement joins TRBV11-3 to TRBJ1-2, with a weak D call TRBD1 (6 bases). V was clipped by 3 bases and J by 0 bases, with 14 bases between them. CDR1 SGHNT and CDR2 YENEEA come from the germline V gene. This CDR3 comprises 16 residues. CDR3 in DNA: TGTGCCAGCAGCTTTGTAGGGGGAACGCCTAACTATGGCTACACCTTC. Translating it yields CASSFVGGTPNYGYTF.

The chain has TRBV18 and TRBJ1-1; no clear D. The CDR3 covers 14 residues. In germline, CDR1 is KGHSH, CDR2 LQKENI. V dropped 3 bases and J dropped 2 bases, with 10 bases sitting between them. CDR3 in amino acids: CASSPRWDNTEAFF. The CDR3 bases are TGTGCCAGCTCACCCCGGTGGGATAACACTGAAGCTTTCTTT.

The chain carries TRBV19 and TRBJ1-1; D is possibly TRBD1 (5 bases). Trimming removed 3 bases at V and 1 base at J, with 15 bases between. CDR3 size: 16 residues. In germline, CDR1 is LNHDA, CDR2 SQIVND (reference sequence). CDR3 nucleotide sequence: TGTGCCAGTAGTATTCGCGGCAGGGTTTCGAACACTGAAGCTTTCTTT. This translates into CASSIRGRVSNTEAFF. Complete variable domain (other parts from reference TRBV19 and TRBJ1-1): DGGITQSPKYLFRKEGQNVTLSCEQNLNHDAMYWYRQDPGQGLRLIYYSQIVNDFQKGDIAEGYSVSREKKESFPLTVTSAQKNPTAFYLCASSIRGRVSNTEAFFGQGTRLTVV.

The chain joins TRBV5-1 to TRBJ1-1; D gene uncertain. The V end lost 2 bases, the J end lost 1 base, and 9 bases lay between the germline ends. Germline V lookup: CDR1 SGHRS, CDR2 YFSETQ. This CDR3 has 14 residues. The CDR3 nucleotides are TGCGCCAGCAGCTTCGACGGATCGAACACTGAAGCTTTCTTT. It translates to CASSFDGSNTEAFF. Based on the CDR3 plus reference TRBV5-1 and TRBJ1-1, the full variable domain is KAGVTQTPRYLIKTRGQQVTLSCSPISGHRSVSWYQQTPGQGLQFLFEYFSETQRNKGNFPGRFSGRQFSNSRSEMNVSTLELGDSALYLCASSFDGSNTEAFFGQGTRLTVV.

The rearrangement joins TRBV29-1 to TRBJ1-2; tentatively, D is TRBD1 (5 bases). The germline gives CDR1 SQVTM, CDR2 ANQGSEA. The CDR3 loop spans 12 amino acids. V was trimmed by 3 bases and J by 8 bases, leaving 13 bases between them. The CDR3 DNA reads TGCAGCGTTGAGGATGGGGGAGGAGGCTACACCTTC. It encodes CSVEDGGGGYTF.